Shown below are 21 T cell receptor beta chains from a single sample sequenced in a study of CD8+CD57+ T cells in acquired aplastic anemia. Genomic DNA constituted the template upon which TCR beta VDJ and CDR3 profiling was performed. TCRdb re-derived calls from the reads in MiXCR, one entry per CDR3 protein. Among over 250,000 distinct CDR3 sequences listed, approximately 57% were seen once. Patients sequenced had flow cytometry evidence of CD8+CD57+ cell expansion. The material sequenced was sorted CD4+, CD8+, or CD8+CD57+ T cells (not recorded which) from PBMCs. The receptors were sampled from a human donor with aplastic anemia.

V gene TRBV7-6 combines with J gene TRBJ2-7; D possibly matches TRBD1 or TRBD2 (5 bases each). This CDR3 has 15 residues. The V gene's germline CDR1 is SGHVS and CDR2 FNYEAQ. Trimming stripped 7 bases from V and 0 bases from J, with 16 bases between. The CDR3 region has the DNA TGTGCCAGCACCAGAGCGGCGGACACCTCCTACGAGCAGTACTTC. This translates into CASTRAADTSYEQYF.

In its sample, this clonotype was seen a few times. The J gene is TRBJ2-7, the V gene TRBV4-1; D may be TRBD1 (6 bases). The CDR3 runs 13 residues. The V end was cut by 2 bases, the J end by 4 bases, with 9 bases between. CDR1 and CDR2 (germline): MGHRA, YSYEKL. The CDR3 DNA is TGCGCCAGCAGCCAAATCAGGGGTTACGAGCAGTACTTC. This encodes CASSQIRGYEQYF.

With regard to this clonotype: Its ends do not fully match the called genes, so a read error is possible. This chain connects TRBV25-1 to TRBJ1-1; 12 bases match TRBD1. Per germline, CDR1 MGHDK and CDR2 SYGVNS. CDR3 length: 15 residues. CDR3 protein: CASSLSGTGGTGAFF. CDR3 sequence (DNA): TGTGCCAGCAGTCTTTCCGGGACAGGGGGCACTGGAGCTTTCTTT.

The chain has TRBV15 and TRBJ2-3; 14 bases match TRBD2. The CDR3 is 16 residues long. V lost 3 bases, J lost 2 bases, and 1 base stayed unmatched. CDR1 LNHNV and CDR2 YYDKDF come from the germline V gene (reference sequence). Here the CDR3 DNA reads TGTGCCACCAGCAGGGGACTAGCGGGGGCCACAGATACGCAGTATTTT. As protein: CATSRGLAGATDTQYF.

This rearrangement joins TRBV19 to TRBJ1-1; D may be TRBD1 (5 bases). In germline, CDR1 is LNHDA, CDR2 SQIVND (reference sequence). The CDR3 is 15 amino acids. V was clipped by 6 bases and J by 4 bases, with 18 bases between them. CDR3 sequence: CASSSGRRESTEAFF. CDR3 bases: TGTGCCAGTAGCTCAGGGAGAAGAGAGAGCACTGAAGCTTTCTTT.

Only a few counts were recorded for this clonotype. The V gene is TRBV7-9, the J gene TRBJ2-3; TRBD2 matches 9 bases. Losses at the gene ends were 5 bases for V and 4 bases for J; bases not matched to a gene: 19. From germline, CDR1 is SEHNR and CDR2 FQNEAQ (reference sequence). The CDR3 runs to 19 residues. In DNA form, the CDR3 reads TGTGCCAGCAGCCCCCGTCGGGCGGGGGGGCGTAGATCTGCAGATACGCAGTATTTT. Residues: CASSPRRAGGRRSADTQYF.

This clonotype was picked up many times. The rearrangement uses TRBV12-3 or TRBV12-4 and TRBJ2-5; 7 nucleotides align to TRBD1. V trimming: 5 bases; J trimming: 2 bases; junction bases outside the gene matches: 8. There are 15 residues in the CDR3. As DNA, the CDR3 is TGTGCCAGCAGTCCCCAGGGACAGCGGCAAGAGACCCAGTACTTC. Amino acid sequence: CASSPQGQRQETQYF.

This chain links TRBV5-1 with TRBJ1-1, with 7 nucleotides matching TRBD1. The germline V gene encodes CDR1 SGHRS and CDR2 YFSETQ. Unmatched junction bases numbered 6, after V lost 3 bases and J lost 4 bases. CDR3 length equals 14 residues. For the CDR3, the DNA is TGCGCCAGCAGCTCGCATGCAGGGGGCACTGAAGCTTTCTTT. Translating it yields CASSSHAGGTEAFF.

This clonotype was detected once. V usage is TRBV7-2 and J usage is TRBJ2-1; the D is unclear. The CDR3 loop spans 12 amino acids. Trimming cost V 5 bases and J 10 bases, with 12 bases left between them. Germline V gene sequence: CDR1 SGHTA, CDR2 FQGNSA. The CDR3 sequence: CASSPTHGEQFF. The CDR3 bases are TGTGCCAGCAGCCCTACGCATGGAGAGCAGTTCTTC.

This clonotype was detected only once. The chain has TRBV20-1 and TRBJ2-1, with TRBD2 matching over 9 bases. The CDR3 is 13 residues long. Germline V CDR1 and CDR2: DFQATT, SNEGSKA (reference sequence). Trimming removed 2 bases from V and 5 bases from J; junction bases left unmatched: 1. This chain's CDR3 is CSARLAGNNEQFF. The CDR3 DNA is TGCAGTGCTAGACTAGCGGGAAACAATGAGCAGTTCTTC.

In its sample, this clonotype was seen many times. The J gene is TRBJ1-1, the V gene TRBV27, with D perhaps matching TRBD1 (6 bases). Germline V CDR1 and CDR2: MNHEY, SMNVEV (reference sequence). V lost 5 bases and J lost 0, with 13 bases in between. The CDR3 spans 15 residues. The CDR3 spells CASSDTGRMNTEAFF. In nucleotides, the CDR3 is TGTGCCAGCAGTGATACAGGGAGAATGAACACTGAAGCTTTCTTT.

Points on this clonotype: The junction departs from the called germline gene at one end, perhaps through a read error. V and J are TRBV2 and TRBJ2-3; possible D gene TRBD2, 6 bases. This CDR3 has 13 amino acids. Germline CDR1 SNHLY, CDR2 FYNNEI. The CDR3 nucleotides read TGTGCCTCTAGGACGAGGAGGGCAGATACGCAGTACTTT. This encodes CASRTRRADTQYF.

This clonotype was detected once. CDR3: CSASLGTLGYTF. The CDR3 DNA reads as TGCAGTGCTAGCCTAGGGACCCTCGGCTACACCTTC. The J gene is TRBJ1-2, the V gene TRBV20-1; perhaps TRBD1 as D (5 bases). V lost 3 bases and J 8 bases, leaving 13 bases between the germline ends. CDR3 length: 12 amino acids. Germline V gene lookup returns CDR1 DFQATT and CDR2 SNEGSKA (reference sequence).

V and J are TRBV5-1 and TRBJ1-1; no definite D call. Between the trimmed V and J ends, which lost 0 bases and 6 bases, there was a span of 12 bases. The CDR3 contains 14 residues. The germline CDR1 and CDR2 sequences are SGHRS and YFSETQ. The CDR3 bases are TGCGCCAGCAGCTTGGCCACGGGAGTCTCTGAAGCTTTCTTT. Its translation is CASSLATGVSEAFF. Complete variable domain (other parts from reference TRBV5-1 and TRBJ1-1): KAGVTQTPRYLIKTRGQQVTLSCSPISGHRSVSWYQQTPGQGLQFLFEYFSETQRNKGNFPGRFSGRQFSNSRSEMNVSTLELGDSALYLCASSLATGVSEAFFGQGTRLTVV.

Only a few counts were recorded for this clonotype. The V gene is TRBV15, the J gene TRBJ1-5, with TRBD1 as a possible D gene (5 bases). Trimming shortened V by 3 bases and J by 1 base, and 10 bases separated the two germline ends. The CDR3 sequence is 15 residues long. Germline V CDR1 and CDR2: LNHNV, YYDKDF (reference sequence). The CDR3 loop is CATSRTQASNQPQHF. The DNA of the CDR3 is TGTGCCACCAGCAGGACACAGGCCAGCAATCAGCCCCAGCATTTT.

The V and J genes are TRBV2 and TRBJ1-4; D is uncertain. The germline V gene encodes CDR1 SNHLY and CDR2 FYNNEI. The ends were cut back, 3 bases at V and 7 bases at J, with 15 bases in the middle. CDR3 length: 15 amino acids. The CDR3 protein is CASSERAESFEKLFF. CDR3 nucleotide sequence: TGTGCCAGCAGTGAGCGGGCCGAATCGTTTGAAAAACTGTTTTTT.

The chain links TRBV11-2 to TRBJ1-1, with 7 bases lining up with TRBD1. The CDR3 consists of 14 residues. Germline V gene sequence: CDR1 SGHAT, CDR2 FQNNGV. J was trimmed by 6 bases and V by 7 bases; bases with no gene match: 11. Here the CDR3 reads CASTGGGQYSEAFF. The DNA for the CDR3 is TGTGCCAGCACCGGCGGGGGACAGTATTCTGAAGCTTTCTTT.

This clonotype has a single count. The V and J genes are TRBV7-9 and TRBJ1-3; D is undetermined. The CDR3 is 13 residues long. Germline V gene sequence: CDR1 SEHNR, CDR2 FQNEAQ (reference sequence). V shed 6 bases and J shed 1 base, with 7 bases lying between them. CDR3 nucleotides: TGTGCCAGCAGGCATGTGTCTGGAAACACCATATATTTT. This gives the protein CASRHVSGNTIYF.

The chain joins TRBV29-1 to TRBJ2-3; 9 positions agree with TRBD2. The CDR3 has 13 residues. Trimming took 4 bases from V and 11 from J; bases not matched to a gene: 10. Germline V gene data show CDR1 as SQVTM and CDR2 as ANQGSEA. The CDR3 bases are TGCAGCGTTGGTTTTAGCGGGGGAAATGAGCAGTATTTT. Amino acids: CSVGFSGGNEQYF.

The J gene is TRBJ2-1, the V gene TRBV29-1; 8 bases map to TRBD1. Germline V gene lookup returns CDR1 SQVTM and CDR2 ANQGSEA. The length of the CDR3 is 16 residues. V was pared by 4 bases and J by 0 bases, with 8 bases of the junction left unmatched. CDR3 in amino acids: CSVVGDRSRSYNEQFF. The CDR3 coding sequence is TGCAGCGTTGTAGGGGACAGGAGTCGCTCCTACAATGAGCAGTTCTTC.

This clonotype occurred a few times. In DNA, the CDR3 is TGCAGTGCTACCGACCGGACAGGGCTTAATTCACCCCTCCACTTT. It is translated as CSATDRTGLNSPLHF. The V gene is TRBV20-1, the J gene TRBJ1-6, with 8 bases aligning to TRBD1. The CDR3 spans 15 residues. V shed 4 bases, J shed 6 bases, and the junction held 8 bases outside the gene matches. Germline loops: CDR1 DFQATT, CDR2 SNEGSKA (reference sequence).